This TCR beta chain was sequenced for a study of blood T cell repertoires in COVID-19. The method was immunoSEQ multiplex PCR; TCRdb's version includes in-frame clones alone and lacks a portion of them. Among 350,000 or so clones listed, around 90% were seen once. Germline assignment: CDR1 KGHSH and CDR2 LQKENI. V was pared by 2 bases and J by 4 bases, with 11 bases between. The length of the CDR3 is 14 residues. The rearrangement uses TRBV18 and TRBJ1-2; tentatively, D is TRBD1 (6 bases). The TCR comes from a woman aged 60 to 75 with COVID-19, enrolled during active disease. Sequencing used peripheral blood. The CDR3 is CASSPSQGSYGYTF. CDR3 in DNA: TGTGCCAGCTCACCAAGCCAGGGGAGCTATGGCTACACCTTC.